This is a list of T cell receptor beta chains from one sample in a study of T cells in Graves' hyperthyroidism and ophthalmopathy. MiXCR, run by TCRdb on the multiplex PCR reads, gives a single entry per CDR3 protein. The sample lists about 400,000 distinct CDR3 sequences; approximately 15% were seen once. The specimen sequenced was blood. These receptors were obtained from a woman under 30 with Graves' hyperthyroidism. Both conserved end residues are part of each CDR3.

v_call: TRBV29-1; cdr3_aa: CSVDVPLPGSTDTQYF
v_call: TRBV20-1; cdr3_aa: CSVTGQGGYTF
v_call: TRBV29-1; cdr3_aa: CSIRGAGNTIYF
v_call: TRBV28; cdr3_aa: CASSLWGATYEQYF
v_call: TRBV9; cdr3_aa: CASSVGLPTGELFF
v_call: TRBV5-1; cdr3_aa: CASSLEQQYEQYF
v_call: TRBV6-1; cdr3_aa: CASSEWDRGIGNQPQHF
v_call: TRBV2; cdr3_aa: CASSERGPGRSEQYF
v_call: TRBV19; cdr3_aa: CASSAVSYTEAFF
v_call: TRBV2; cdr3_aa: CASSGAGGLTYEQYF
v_call: TRBV29-1; cdr3_aa: CSVQTSQETQYF
v_call: TRBV6-6; cdr3_aa: CASSYSDRGGGQPQHF
v_call: TRBV18; cdr3_aa: CASSSQGDKQFF
v_call: TRBV20-1; cdr3_aa: CSASGWTSGGISYEQYF
v_call: TRBV7-2; cdr3_aa: CASSPGPTSGNTIYF
v_call: TRBV20-1; cdr3_aa: CSAGTGSQETQYF
v_call: TRBV20-1; cdr3_aa: CSARDRHENTGELFF
v_call: TRBV5-4; cdr3_aa: CASSLGRGDINTGELFF
v_call: TRBV25-1; cdr3_aa: CASSEGQPNNEQFF
v_call: TRBV6-1; cdr3_aa: CASSDRERPEAFF
v_call: TRBV4-1; cdr3_aa: CASSQDQTGPCNEQFF
v_call: TRBV12-3/TRBV12-4; cdr3_aa: CASSPTFLNTEAFF
v_call: TRBV14; cdr3_aa: CASSATGYGNQPQHF
v_call: TRBV20-1; cdr3_aa: CSARVGAGRADTQYF
v_call: TRBV2; cdr3_aa: CATGGTGGYGYTF
v_call: TRBV6-1; cdr3_aa: CASSEMVEPLRGYTF
v_call: TRBV5-1; cdr3_aa: CASSFNQETQCF
v_call: TRBV11-3; cdr3_aa: CASSLDAGSSYNEQFF
v_call: TRBV11-2; cdr3_aa: CASSLRQGLSTDTQYF
v_call: TRBV9; cdr3_aa: CASSDSRGDYGYTF
v_call: TRBV5-8; cdr3_aa: CASSLWAEETQYF
v_call: TRBV20-1; cdr3_aa: CSAGRDSNQPQHF
v_call: TRBV18; cdr3_aa: CASSPTTGTHGYTF
v_call: TRBV20-1; cdr3_aa: CSARGAIGDTGELFF
v_call: TRBV9; cdr3_aa: CASSPRQGPSASEKLFF
v_call: TRBV3-1; cdr3_aa: CASSPGQGVIFGYTF
v_call: TRBV19; cdr3_aa: CASRGQTNTGELFF
v_call: TRBV4-1; cdr3_aa: CASSQGGRGSGELFF
v_call: TRBV4-1; cdr3_aa: CASSQEFEGLPYEQYF
v_call: TRBV13; cdr3_aa: CASSLGGVASAGGLQETQYF
v_call: TRBV11-3; cdr3_aa: CASSFGDLTRSGTGELFF
v_call: TRBV20-1; cdr3_aa: CSARDTGKETQYF
v_call: TRBV2; cdr3_aa: CASSEARAYEQYF